The 2 T cell receptor beta chains given below trace back to one sample, sequenced in a study of identical twins. TCRdb ran MiXCR on the 5' RACE reads and lists one entry per CDR3 protein. Among 420,000 or so distinct CDR3 sequences, approximately 18% were seen once, and the ten largest hold around 10%. Sequencing was done on a sample of naive T cells sorted from blood. The receptors stem from a man between 50 and 59 years old in good health.

This clonotype was recorded at least ten times. The chain employs TRBV9 and TRBJ1-6; D is perhaps TRBD1 (5 bases). CDR3 length: 15 amino acids. Trimming removed 0 bases at V and 6 bases at J, with 10 bases between. Germline V lookup: CDR1 SGDLS, CDR2 YYNGEE. The CDR3 coding sequence is TGTGCCAGCAGCGTAGCATCGGGGGGTAATTCACCCCTCCACTTT. This sequence encodes CASSVASGGNSPLHF.

On this clonotype itself: Its ends do not fully match the called genes, so a read error is possible. CDR3 region: CASSLAEPTGTQYF. The CDR3 DNA is TGCGCCAGCAGTCTAGCGGAGCCCACAGGTACGCAGTATTTT. The chain employs TRBV5-1 and TRBJ2-3; 7 positions agree with TRBD2. The CDR3 is 14 amino acids. Per the germline V gene, CDR1 is SGHRS and CDR2 is YFSETQ.